A selection of T cell receptor beta chains follows, all from one sample in a study of blood T cells in healthy people across ages. Using its own MiXCR run on the 5' RACE reads, TCRdb lists one record per CDR3 protein. The data show over 1,500,000 distinct CDR3 sequences, roughly two fifths seen once. The sequencing sample was made of blood. These receptors were collected from a human donor in good health. CDR3s include the opening cysteine and the closing phenylalanine or tryptophan. The D gene is left open where the match is weak. Clone size is not always given. Where it is, it says once, few, many or a class for expanded clones.

J	V	size	length	D	CDR3	DNA
TRBJ2-4	TRBV20-1	-	17	TRBD2	CSARDRGGASGKNIQYF	TGCAGTGCTAGAGATCGCGGGGGGGCAAGCGGCAAAAACATTCAGTACTTC
TRBJ2-1	TRBV29-1	-	12	-	CSVVGARGEQFF	TGCAGCGTCGTGGGGGCTCGCGGGGAGCAGTTCTTC
TRBJ1-2	TRBV7-2	few	17	-	CASSPTDRSLANYGYTF	TGTGCCAGCAGCCCCACAGACAGGTCCCTAGCTAACTATGGCTACACCTTC
TRBJ2-3	TRBV6-1	-	17	-	CASSPIPTGPGTDTQYF	TGTGCCAGCAGTCCTATACCGACGGGGCCGGGCACAGATACGCAGTATTTT
TRBJ2-3	TRBV20-1	-	18	TRBD2	CSARDWFPLADSTDTQYF	TGCAGTGCTAGAGATTGGTTCCCCCTAGCGGATAGCACAGATACGCAGTATTTT
TRBJ1-6	TRBV4-3	-	15	-	CASSQDRGGGTPLHF	TGCGCCAGCAGCCAAGATAGAGGAGGGGGAACACCCCTCCACTTT
TRBJ2-1	TRBV20-1	once	11	-	CSAPTWNEQFF	TGCAGTGCCCCTACTTGGAATGAGCAGTTCTTC
TRBJ1-2	TRBV7-3	-	15	-	CASSLIPDRSYGYTF	TGTGCCAGCAGCTTAATCCCAGACAGGTCCTATGGCTACACCTTC
TRBJ1-2	TRBV6-2/TRBV6-3	-	14	-	CASSYRGRLDGYTF	TGTGCCAGCAGTTACCGGGGACGGCTGGATGGCTACACCTTC
TRBJ1-5	TRBV9	-	15	-	CASSEGPWSNQPQHF	TGTGCCAGCAGCGAGGGACCTTGGAGCAATCAGCCCCAGCATTTT
TRBJ1-1	TRBV20-1	-	14	-	CSWTNTGRRTEAFF	TGCAGTTGGACTAACACAGGGAGACGTACTGAAGCTTTCTTT
TRBJ2-7	TRBV27	-	16	-	CASSLSGDTRYYEQYF	TGTGCCAGCAGTTTATCGGGGGACACTCGCTACTACGAGCAGTACTTC
TRBJ2-3	TRBV6-5	few	13	-	CASRPAGLDTQYF	TGTGCCAGCAGACCCGCGGGGTTGGATACGCAGTATTTT
TRBJ2-7	TRBV20-1	-	13	-	CSARSSRENEQYF	TGCAGTGCTAGATCCAGCAGGGAAAACGAGCAGTACTTC
TRBJ2-2	TRBV6-5	-	15	-	CASSYVRAPTGELFF	TGTGCCAGCAGTTACGTCAGGGCACCCACCGGGGAGCTGTTTTTT
TRBJ2-2	TRBV6-5	-	14	-	CTSTRGGSTGELFF	TGTACCAGCACCCGAGGGGGGTCGACCGGGGAGCTGTTTTTT
TRBJ1-2	TRBV25-1	-	17	-	CASSEFGRAGDLGGYTF	TGTGCCAGCAGTGAATTCGGAAGGGCAGGTGACTTGGGAGGCTACACCTTC
TRBJ1-2	TRBV27	-	15	-	CASSFLGGVKDGYTF	TGTGCCAGCAGTTTTCTGGGGGGCGTGAAGGATGGCTACACCTTC
TRBJ2-1	TRBV29-1	few	16	TRBD2	CSVSGTSGGQYNEQFF	TGCAGCGTTTCAGGGACTAGCGGGGGCCAATACAATGAGCAGTTCTTC
TRBJ2-3	TRBV4-3	-	15	-	CASSRISLEGDTQYF	TGCGCCAGCAGCCGAATATCCCTTGAGGGGGATACGCAGTATTTT
TRBJ2-7	TRBV12-3/TRBV12-4	-	15	-	CASSSFTGVDNEQYF	TGTGCCAGCAGTTCGTTTACGGGGGTGGACAATGAGCAGTACTTC
TRBJ1-5	TRBV20-1	few	13	-	CSATGLLNQPQHF	TGCAGTGCTACAGGGTTATTAAATCAGCCCCAGCATTTT
TRBJ2-2	TRBV4-2	-	16	TRBD2	CASSQKASGDTGELFF	TGTGCCAGCAGCCAAAAGGCTAGCGGGGACACCGGGGAGCTGTTTTTT
TRBJ2-7	TRBV20-1	-	14	-	CSAGGQGRRYEQYF	TGCAGTGCCGGGGGGCAGGGAAGAAGATACGAGCAGTACTTC
TRBJ2-1	TRBV5-1	-	19	TRBD2	CASSFLTSGDHSSYNEQFF	TGCGCCAGCAGCTTCCTGACTAGCGGGGACCATAGCTCCTACAATGAGCAGTTCTTC
TRBJ2-1	TRBV7-7	-	15	TRBD2	CASSPLGTRGDEQFF	TGTGCTAGCAGCCCCTTGGGGACTAGGGGCGATGAGCAGTTCTTC
TRBJ2-7	TRBV12-3/TRBV12-4	few	13	-	CASSWEHNYEQYF	TGTGCCAGCAGTTGGGAGCACAACTACGAGCAGTACTTC
TRBJ2-3	TRBV29-1	-	15	TRBD1	CSVEAGQGSPDTQYF	TGCAGCGTTGAGGCGGGACAGGGTAGTCCAGATACGCAGTATTTT
TRBJ2-5	TRBV9	few	13	TRBD1	CASSVGDRGKQYF	TGTGCCAGCAGCGTAGGGGACAGGGGGAAACAGTACTTC
TRBJ1-2	TRBV12-3/TRBV12-4	-	14	-	CASSPGLGYDGYTF	TGTGCCAGCAGTCCCGGTCTAGGGTACGATGGCTACACCTTC
TRBJ1-4	TRBV5-1	few	17	-	CASSFGRSPATNEKLFF	TGCGCCAGCAGCTTCGGTCGTTCGCCAGCGACTAATGAAAAACTGTTTTTT
TRBJ2-5	TRBV24-1	-	17	TRBD1	CATSEDTGTGGSGTQYF	TGTGCCACCAGTGAGGATACCGGGACAGGGGGGTCAGGGACCCAGTACTTC
TRBJ2-1	TRBV10-3	few	16	TRBD2	CAINSGLAGTYNEQFF	TGTGCCATCAACTCCGGACTAGCGGGTACCTACAATGAGCAGTTCTTC
TRBJ2-3	TRBV20-1	-	15	TRBD1	CSARQVQGDTDTQYF	TGCAGTGCTAGGCAGGTCCAGGGGGACACAGATACGCAGTATTTT
TRBJ2-7	TRBV29-1	-	14	TRBD2	CSVEETGGSYEQYF	TGCAGCGTTGAAGAGACGGGGGGTTCCTACGAGCAGTACTTC
TRBJ1-1	TRBV7-3	-	13	-	CASSPSPGTEAFF	TGTGCCAGCAGTCCTTCTCCGGGAACTGAAGCTTTCTTT
TRBJ1-1	TRBV6-1	-	15	-	CASSHLGARSTEAFF	TGTGCCAGCAGCCATCTAGGGGCGCGGAGCACTGAAGCTTTCTTT
TRBJ2-5	TRBV7-2	few	12	-	CASGTIKETQYF	TGTGCCAGCGGGACCATTAAAGAGACCCAGTACTTC
TRBJ2-7	TRBV6-1	-	14	-	CASRARVSTHEQYF	TGTGCCAGCAGGGCCAGGGTTTCCACCCACGAGCAGTACTTC
TRBJ2-5	TRBV5-1	few	15	TRBD2	CASSHASGGQETQYF	TGCGCCAGCAGCCACGCCAGCGGGGGACAAGAGACCCAGTACTTC
TRBJ2-6	TRBV7-9	-	17	-	CASSSTQDSSGANVLTF	TGTGCCAGCAGCTCGACCCAGGATTCCTCTGGGGCCAACGTCCTGACTTTC
TRBJ2-7	TRBV30	-	11	-	CAWSAPHEQYF	TGTGCCTGGAGTGCCCCCCACGAGCAGTACTTC
TRBJ2-3	TRBV12-3/TRBV12-4	-	13	-	CASSLGEWNTQYF	TGTGCCAGCAGTTTGGGGGAGTGGAATACGCAGTATTTT
TRBJ2-7	TRBV7-9	-	15	-	CASSLAGGLSYERYF	TGTGCCAGCAGCTTAGCGGGGGGCCTCTCCTACGAGCGGTACTTC
TRBJ2-6	TRBV7-9	-	16	TRBD1	CASSRDSPSGANVLTF	TGTGCCAGCAGCCGGGACAGCCCCTCTGGGGCCAACGTCCTGACTTTC
TRBJ1-2	TRBV5-5	-	13	-	CASSLVRETGYTF	TGTGCCAGCAGCTTGGTCAGGGAGACTGGCTACACCTTC
TRBJ1-6	TRBV7-9	many	15	-	CASSLGTGPNSPLHF	TGTGCCAGCAGCTTAGGGACGGGGCCTAATTCACCCCTCCACTTT